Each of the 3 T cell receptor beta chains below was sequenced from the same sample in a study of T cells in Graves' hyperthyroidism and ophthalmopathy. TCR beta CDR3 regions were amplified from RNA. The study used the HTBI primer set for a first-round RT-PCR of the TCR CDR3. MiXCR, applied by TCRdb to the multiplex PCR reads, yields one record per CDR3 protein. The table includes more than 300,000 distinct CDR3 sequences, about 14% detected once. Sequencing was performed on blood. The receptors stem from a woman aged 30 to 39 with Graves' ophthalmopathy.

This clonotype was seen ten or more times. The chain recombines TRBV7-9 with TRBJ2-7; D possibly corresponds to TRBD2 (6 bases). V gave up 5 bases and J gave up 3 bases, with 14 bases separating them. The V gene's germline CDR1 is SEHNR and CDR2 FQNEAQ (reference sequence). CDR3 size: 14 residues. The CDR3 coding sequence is TGTGCCAGCAGCACCCCGGGACTCAGCTACGAGCAGTACTTC. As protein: CASSTPGLSYEQYF.

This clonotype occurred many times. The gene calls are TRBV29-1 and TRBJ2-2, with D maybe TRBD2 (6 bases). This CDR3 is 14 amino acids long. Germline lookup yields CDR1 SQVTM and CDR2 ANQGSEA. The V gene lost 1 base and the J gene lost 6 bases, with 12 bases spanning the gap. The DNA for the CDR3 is TGCAGCGTTGAAGCGGGGGAGTCCCCCGGGGAGCTGTTTTTT. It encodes CSVEAGESPGELFF.

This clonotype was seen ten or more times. The CDR3, as DNA: TGTGCCAGCAGTCCTTCCGACAGGTTCTCTGGAAACACCATATATTTT. It is translated as CASSPSDRFSGNTIYF. This rearrangement joins TRBV12-3 or TRBV12-4 to TRBJ1-3; possible D gene TRBD1, 6 bases. V gave up 5 bases and J gave up 0 bases, with 14 bases separating them. The CDR3 totals 16 residues.